This TCR beta chain was captured by sequencing in a study of response to subunit inactivated influenza vaccine. Study-wide findings and caveats: Each seasonal influenza vaccination recruits few new T cells, the authors suggested.

The CDR3 spans 15 residues. The V and J ends lost 6 bases and 6 bases, in that order; junction bases with no gene match: 10. Germline-derived CDR1 and CDR2 are MNHEY and SMNVEV (reference sequence). To note about this clonotype: Its antigen is not known.

TCRdb re-called the RT-PCR reads with MiXCR, one entry per CDR3 protein. The data show a few hundred thousand distinct CDR3 sequences, 12% to 15% seen once. The chain uses TRBV27 and TRBJ2-4; 8 bases agree with TRBD1. This sample comprised PBMCs from blood, obtained 12 days after vaccination. The receptor's source is a man in his fifties who received an inactivated influenza vaccine. The CDR3 DNA is TGTGCCAGCAGGGACAGGGTGGAGTGGGGAAACATTCAGTACTTC. It is translated as CASRDRVEWGNIQYF.